This TCR beta chain was observed in a study of beta chain features in type 1 diabetes. Study background: Cell yields, gender and age were comparable in patients and healthy donors. Study-wide points: PCR might pick shorter templates more often, in the same way for patients and controls. cDNA-based sequencing might over-represent cells highly expressing TCR. Among patients with Type 1 diabetes, TCRB CDR3s were moderately but significantly shorter in every one of the four CD4+ subsets.

A sort by CD45RO/CCR7/CD25/CD127/CD95/CD27 yielded CD4+ naive, central memory, regulatory and stem cell-like memory cells. CDR3 size: 14 residues. Germline CDR1 is SGDLS and CDR2 is YYNGEE. Trimming stripped 3 bases from V and 5 bases from J, with 14 bases between. The isolated RNA, all of it, was reverse transcribed, so expressed TCRB transcripts were what got sequenced. Only in-frame clones appear in the TCRdb table, and some are missing; sequencing was by immunoSEQ multiplex PCR. The data show a few hundred thousand clones, roughly an eighth seen once. In regard to this clone: Its antigen remains unknown.

The chain links TRBV9 to TRBJ2-5; possible D gene TRBD1, 5 bases. Sequencing was performed on naive CD4+ T cells from blood. This sequence was found in a man aged 25 to 45 with type 1 diabetes. CDR3 DNA: TGTGCCAGCAGCGCTTCTCAGGGATGGGAGACCCAGTACTTC. Protein sequence: CASSASQGWETQYF.